The 12 T cell receptor beta chains given below trace back to one sample, sequenced in a study of human T cells and chemical hapten exposure. From the RACE reads, TCRdb called clonotypes with MiXCR, one entry per CDR3 protein. The sample carries fewer than 130,000 distinct CDR3 sequences, roughly 11% recorded once. Regarding time point: patch test 1, 2 weeks after DPC sensitization. Stated treatment: therapeutic diphenylcyclopropenone sensitization with weekly scalp DPC. Sample: whole blood, taken in connection with sensitization to the hapten diphenylcyclopropenone (DPC). The receptors come from a woman between 35 and 50 years old with alopecia areata. Some clones in this sample may be carry-over from other donors' samples.

This clonotype was picked up a small number of times. This chain joins TRBV9 and TRBJ2-5; D tentatively reads TRBD1 or TRBD2 (5 bases each). The CDR3 covers 15 residues. Trimming removed 5 bases at V and 4 bases at J, with 18 bases between. The germline gives CDR1 SGDLS, CDR2 YYNGEE. CDR3: CASSEHTGTVETQYF. In DNA form, the CDR3 reads TGTGCCAGCAGTGAACATACCGGGACGGTAGAGACCCAGTACTTC.

This clonotype was recorded many times. This chain connects TRBV7-9 to TRBJ1-3; D is undetermined. This CDR3 contains 15 residues. Trimming took off 0 bases at V and 4 bases at J, with 10 bases between the two ends. Germline V lookup: CDR1 SEHNR, CDR2 FQNEAQ (reference sequence). Here the CDR3 reads CASSLAPLGGNTIYF. The CDR3 DNA follows: TGTGCCAGCAGCTTAGCCCCTCTGGGGGGAAACACCATATATTTT.

In its sample, this clonotype was seen a few times. The CDR3 is CSVTSGTAYEQYF. DNA of the CDR3: TGCAGCGTGACCTCCGGGACAGCCTACGAGCAGTACTTC. The gene calls are TRBV29-1 and TRBJ2-7, with 7 bases that match TRBD1. In germline, CDR1 is SQVTM, CDR2 ANQGSEA. The ends lost 6 bases at V and 2 bases at J; junction bases unmatched: 7. CDR3 length: 13 amino acids.

The chain employs TRBV27 and TRBJ2-7; no reliable D call. Germline-derived CDR1 and CDR2 are MNHEY and SMNVEV (reference sequence). The CDR3 spans 14 residues. Between the trimmed V and J ends, which lost 6 bases and 4 bases, there was a span of 16 bases. In nucleotides, the CDR3 is TGTGCCAGCAGCCCCCCAGCGACCCGATACGAGCAGTACTTC. Its translation: CASSPPATRYEQYF.

This clonotype was recorded at least ten times. This chain connects TRBV7-6 to TRBJ2-1; no reliable D call. Germline V gives CDR1 SGHVS, CDR2 FNYEAQ. V shed 3 bases and J shed 10 bases, with 16 bases lying between them. The CDR3 extends over 14 amino acids. The chain's CDR3 is CASSLDAWAREQFF. The CDR3 DNA sequence: TGTGCCAGCAGCTTGGATGCTTGGGCTCGCGAGCAGTTCTTC.

This clonotype occurred many times. The J gene is TRBJ2-7, the V gene TRBV12-3 or TRBV12-4, with D perhaps TRBD2 (6 bases). Trimming stripped 4 bases from V and 2 bases from J, with 15 bases between. CDR3 length: 15 residues. CDR3 region: CASSSATGTAYEQYF. CDR3 nucleotide sequence: TGTGCCAGCAGTTCAGCAACCGGGACTGCCTACGAGCAGTACTTC.

This clonotype occurred many times. V is TRBV4-3 and J is TRBJ2-3; possibly TRBD2 for D (6 bases). The CDR3 runs 16 residues. The V and J ends lost 2 bases and 3 bases respectively, with 15 bases between them. Germline-derived CDR1 and CDR2 are LGHNA and YSLEER. DNA for the CDR3: TGCGCCAGCAGCCAACGACCGGACTACGGAACAGATACGCAGTATTTT. Amino acid sequence: CASSQRPDYGTDTQYF.

The chain links TRBV18 to TRBJ2-2, with 11 bases identical to TRBD2. Germline V lookup: CDR1 KGHSH, CDR2 LQKENI. The CDR3 length is 15 residues. With 8 bases clipped from V and 7 bases from J, the junction kept 9 bases outside the gene matches. CDR3 DNA: TGTGCCAGCCCGAACACTAGCGGGAGAAACGGGGAGCTGTTTTTT. It codes for CASPNTSGRNGELFF.

This sequence joins TRBV20-1 and TRBJ2-5; 8 nucleotides align to TRBD1. The trim removed 1 base at V and 2 bases at J, leaving 3 bases unmatched. Per the germline V gene, CDR1 is DFQATT and CDR2 is SNEGSKA (reference sequence). This CDR3 is built from 14 residues. Here the CDR3 reads CSARVTGGQETQYF. In nucleotides, the CDR3 is TGCAGTGCTAGAGTAACAGGGGGACAAGAGACCCAGTACTTC.

This clonotype was counted only a few times. The genes are TRBV6-2 or TRBV6-3 and TRBJ2-7; the D is unclear. This CDR3 is 14 amino acids long. V was cut by 5 bases and J by 1 base, with 12 bases left in between. Germline V gene data show CDR1 as MNHEY and CDR2 as SVGEGT. CDR3 sequence reads: CASSADPWSYEQYF. CDR3 sequence (DNA): TGTGCCAGCAGTGCGGACCCCTGGTCCTACGAGCAGTACTTC.

About this clonotype: Since a much larger clone is just one base distant, this may be a read error. V and J are TRBV6-6 and TRBJ2-2; D is possibly TRBD1 (6 bases). This CDR3 has 15 amino acids. CDR1 and CDR2 from the germline V gene are MNHNY and SVGAGI (reference sequence). CDR3 sequence (DNA): TGTGCCAGCAGTCGGACAGCCCTGGGGGCCGGGGAGCTGTCTTTT. Its translation is CASSRTALGAGELSF.

This clonotype has a handful of counts. V is TRBV11-3 and J is TRBJ2-2, with D possibly being TRBD2 (5 bases). Germline V CDR1 and CDR2: SGHNT, YENEEA. This CDR3 has 16 amino acids. The V end lost 5 bases, the J end lost 2 bases, and 15 bases lay between the germline ends. The CDR3 sequence: CASSPRRTGNTGELFF. DNA for the CDR3: TGTGCCAGCAGCCCCCGGAGGACCGGTAACACCGGGGAGCTGTTTTTT.